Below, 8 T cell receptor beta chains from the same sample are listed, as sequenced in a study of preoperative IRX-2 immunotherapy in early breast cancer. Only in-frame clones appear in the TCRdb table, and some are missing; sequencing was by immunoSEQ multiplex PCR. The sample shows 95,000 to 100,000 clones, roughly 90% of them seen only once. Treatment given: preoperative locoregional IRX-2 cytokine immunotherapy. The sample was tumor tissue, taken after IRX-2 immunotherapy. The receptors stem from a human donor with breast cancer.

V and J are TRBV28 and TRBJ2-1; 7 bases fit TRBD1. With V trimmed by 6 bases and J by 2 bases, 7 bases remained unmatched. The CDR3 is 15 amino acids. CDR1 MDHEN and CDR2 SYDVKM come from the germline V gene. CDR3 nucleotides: TGTGCCAGCAGGTATAGGGACAGCCCCTACAATGAGCAGTTCTTC. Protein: CASRYRDSPYNEQFF. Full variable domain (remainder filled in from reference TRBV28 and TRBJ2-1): DVKVTQSSRYLVKRTGEKVFLECVQDMDHENMFWYRQDPGLGLRLIYFSYDVKMKEKGDIPEGYSVSREKKERFSLILESASTNQTSMYLCASRYRDSPYNEQFFGPGTRLTVL.

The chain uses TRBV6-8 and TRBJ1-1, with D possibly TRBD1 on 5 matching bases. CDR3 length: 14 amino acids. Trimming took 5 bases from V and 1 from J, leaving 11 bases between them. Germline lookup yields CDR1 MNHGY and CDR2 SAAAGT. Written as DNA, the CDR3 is TGTGCCAGCAGTAAGGACACTCGGAACACTGAAGCTTTCTTT. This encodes CASSKDTRNTEAFF.

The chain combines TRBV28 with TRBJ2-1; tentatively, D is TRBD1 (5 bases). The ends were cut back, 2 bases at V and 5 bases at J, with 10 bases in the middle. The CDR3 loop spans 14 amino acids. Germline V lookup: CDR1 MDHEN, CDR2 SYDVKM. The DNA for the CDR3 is TGTGCCAGCAGTTTAGGCGGCAGGGACAATGAGCAGTTCTTC. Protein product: CASSLGGRDNEQFF.

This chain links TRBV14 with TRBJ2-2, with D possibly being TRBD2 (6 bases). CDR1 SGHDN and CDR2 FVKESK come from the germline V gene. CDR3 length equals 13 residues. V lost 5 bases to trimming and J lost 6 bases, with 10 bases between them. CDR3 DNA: TGTGCCAGCAGCTTCGGACTACCCGGGGAGCTGTTTTTT. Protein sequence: CASSFGLPGELFF.

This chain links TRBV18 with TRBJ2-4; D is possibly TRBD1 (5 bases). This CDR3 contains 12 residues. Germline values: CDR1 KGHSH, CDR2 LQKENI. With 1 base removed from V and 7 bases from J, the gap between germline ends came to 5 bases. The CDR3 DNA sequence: TGTGCCAGCTCACCACAGGGGAACATTCAGTACTTC. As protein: CASSPQGNIQYF.

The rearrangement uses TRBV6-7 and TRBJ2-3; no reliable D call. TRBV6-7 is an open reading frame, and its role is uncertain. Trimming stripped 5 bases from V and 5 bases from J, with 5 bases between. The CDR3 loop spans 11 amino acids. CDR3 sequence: CASSDRDTQYF. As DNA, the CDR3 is TGTGCCAGCAGTGACCGAGATACGCAGTATTTT.

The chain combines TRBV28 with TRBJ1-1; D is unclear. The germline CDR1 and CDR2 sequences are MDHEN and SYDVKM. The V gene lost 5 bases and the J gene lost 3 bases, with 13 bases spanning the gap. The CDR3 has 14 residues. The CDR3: CASSPLPPDTEAFF. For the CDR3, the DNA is TGTGCCAGCAGTCCTCTCCCTCCGGACACTGAAGCTTTCTTT.

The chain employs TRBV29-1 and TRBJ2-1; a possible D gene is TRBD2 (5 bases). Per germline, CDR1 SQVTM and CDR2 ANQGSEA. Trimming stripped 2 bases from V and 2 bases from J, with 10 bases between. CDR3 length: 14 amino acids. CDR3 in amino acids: CSVEKSGPYNEQFF. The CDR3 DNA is TGCAGCGTTGAAAAGAGCGGACCCTACAATGAGCAGTTCTTC.